These T cell receptor beta chains were read from a single sample in a study of T cells after yellow fever vaccination. One entry per CDR3 protein results from TCRdb running MiXCR on the 5' RACE reads. In the table there are 300,000 to 400,000 distinct CDR3 sequences, roughly an eighth of which are singletons. The starting material was CD4+ T cells sorted from PBMCs, obtained 15 days after the yellow fever booster vaccination. The receptors here all came from a man younger than 30 who received the YFV17D yellow fever vaccine. Each CDR3 is given with its conserved first and last residue. The order of the fields is J gene, clone size, D gene, V gene, CDR3 DNA, CDR3 protein. D genes are given only for firm matches. Clone size, where shown, is once, few, many, or a class for clones that have expanded.

j_call: TRBJ2-2; clone_size: -; d_call: TRBD1; v_call: TRBV10-3; cdr3_nt: TGTGCCATCAATCCCGGACAGGGGGCGGCCGGGGAGCTGTTTTTT; cdr3_aa: CAINPGQGAAGELFF
j_call: TRBJ2-1; clone_size: -; d_call: TRBD2; v_call: TRBV5-1; cdr3_nt: TGCGCCAGCAGCTCCGGGACTAGCAACCATGAGCAGTTCTTC; cdr3_aa: CASSSGTSNHEQFF
j_call: TRBJ2-3; clone_size: -; d_call: -; v_call: TRBV6-2/TRBV6-3; cdr3_nt: TGTGCCAGCAGTTACGCCGGGGTAGGAACGCAGTATTTT; cdr3_aa: CASSYAGVGTQYF
j_call: TRBJ2-5; clone_size: -; d_call: TRBD1; v_call: TRBV27; cdr3_nt: TGTGCCAGCAGTCGGACAGGGGGCGAGACCCAGTACTTC; cdr3_aa: CASSRTGGETQYF
j_call: TRBJ2-7; clone_size: few; d_call: TRBD1; v_call: TRBV18; cdr3_nt: TGTGCCAGCTCCCGGGACAGACTCTCCTACGAGCAGTACTTC; cdr3_aa: CASSRDRLSYEQYF
j_call: TRBJ2-3; clone_size: few; d_call: -; v_call: TRBV4-3; cdr3_nt: TGCGCCAGCAGCCAAGTTAGTACTGAGGCAGATACGCAGTATTTT; cdr3_aa: CASSQVSTEADTQYF
j_call: TRBJ1-2; clone_size: -; d_call: -; v_call: TRBV20-1; cdr3_nt: TGCAGTGCTGAGTCCATCGGCTACACCTTC; cdr3_aa: CSAESIGYTF
j_call: TRBJ2-1; clone_size: few; d_call: -; v_call: TRBV5-1; cdr3_nt: TGCGCCAGCAGCTGGGGGTGGATCAATGAGCAGTTCTTC; cdr3_aa: CASSWGWINEQFF
j_call: TRBJ2-5; clone_size: many; d_call: -; v_call: TRBV29-1; cdr3_nt: TGCAGCGTTGTTTTCCCGGCCAGGGGTGGGGAGACCCAGTACTTC; cdr3_aa: CSVVFPARGGETQYF
j_call: TRBJ2-1; clone_size: few; d_call: TRBD2; v_call: TRBV5-4; cdr3_nt: TGTGCCAGCAGCCCGGGGGGAAGTTTTATCAATGAGCAGTTCTTC; cdr3_aa: CASSPGGSFINEQFF
j_call: TRBJ1-1; clone_size: many; d_call: TRBD1; v_call: TRBV5-1; cdr3_nt: TGCGCCAGCAGCTTGGAGGGACAGGGGACTGAAGCTTTCTTT; cdr3_aa: CASSLEGQGTEAFF
j_call: TRBJ2-3; clone_size: -; d_call: -; v_call: TRBV29-1; cdr3_nt: TGCAGCGTTTCACCGGTAGGAGATACGCAGTATTTT; cdr3_aa: CSVSPVGDTQYF
j_call: TRBJ1-5; clone_size: few; d_call: -; v_call: TRBV18; cdr3_nt: TGTGCCAGCTCACCATCAGGGATCCAGCCCCAGCATTTT; cdr3_aa: CASSPSGIQPQHF
j_call: TRBJ1-3; clone_size: -; d_call: -; v_call: TRBV9; cdr3_nt: TGTGCCAGCAGCGTAGAGGCCTCTGGAAACACCATATATTTT; cdr3_aa: CASSVEASGNTIYF
j_call: TRBJ1-4; clone_size: few; d_call: -; v_call: TRBV29-1; cdr3_nt: TGCAGCGTTGAAACATGGGGGGCACATGAAAAACTGTTTTTT; cdr3_aa: CSVETWGAHEKLFF
j_call: TRBJ2-5; clone_size: many; d_call: TRBD1; v_call: TRBV4-1; cdr3_nt: TGCGCCAGCAGCCAAGAGGTCAGGGGGTCGGGAGAGACCCAGTACTTC; cdr3_aa: CASSQEVRGSGETQYF
j_call: TRBJ2-5; clone_size: few; d_call: -; v_call: TRBV15; cdr3_nt: TGTGCCACCAGCAGAGATCTCCGGGACCCGAGAGGAGAGACCCAGTACTTC; cdr3_aa: CATSRDLRDPRGETQYF
j_call: TRBJ2-1; clone_size: many; d_call: -; v_call: TRBV6-6; cdr3_nt: TGTGCCAGCAGCCCCATGAATGAGCAGTTCTTC; cdr3_aa: CASSPMNEQFF
j_call: TRBJ2-7; clone_size: few; d_call: -; v_call: TRBV21-1; cdr3_nt: TGTGCCAGCAGCGGGCGAACGGGACGAACCCACTACGAGCAGTACTTC; cdr3_aa: CASSGRTGRTHYEQYF
j_call: TRBJ1-5; clone_size: few; d_call: -; v_call: TRBV15; cdr3_nt: TGTGCCACCAGCAGAGGTCGGAATGGCAATCAGCCCCAGCATTTT; cdr3_aa: CATSRGRNGNQPQHF
j_call: TRBJ1-2; clone_size: few; d_call: -; v_call: TRBV28; cdr3_nt: TGTGCCAGCAGGGCAAACCTGCGGGGCTACACCTTC; cdr3_aa: CASRANLRGYTF
j_call: TRBJ1-2; clone_size: -; d_call: -; v_call: TRBV3-1; cdr3_nt: TGTGCCAGTTCCCACAACAGGGTTAGTGGCTACACCTTC; cdr3_aa: CASSHNRVSGYTF
j_call: TRBJ2-5; clone_size: -; d_call: -; v_call: TRBV7-2; cdr3_nt: TGTGCCAGCAGCTTAGAATTGACCCAGTACTTC; cdr3_aa: CASSLELTQYF
j_call: TRBJ2-2; clone_size: few; d_call: TRBD2; v_call: TRBV10-3; cdr3_nt: TGTGCCATCAGTGTCACTTCGGGGGGGCGTACCGGGGAGCTGTTTTTT; cdr3_aa: CAISVTSGGRTGELFF